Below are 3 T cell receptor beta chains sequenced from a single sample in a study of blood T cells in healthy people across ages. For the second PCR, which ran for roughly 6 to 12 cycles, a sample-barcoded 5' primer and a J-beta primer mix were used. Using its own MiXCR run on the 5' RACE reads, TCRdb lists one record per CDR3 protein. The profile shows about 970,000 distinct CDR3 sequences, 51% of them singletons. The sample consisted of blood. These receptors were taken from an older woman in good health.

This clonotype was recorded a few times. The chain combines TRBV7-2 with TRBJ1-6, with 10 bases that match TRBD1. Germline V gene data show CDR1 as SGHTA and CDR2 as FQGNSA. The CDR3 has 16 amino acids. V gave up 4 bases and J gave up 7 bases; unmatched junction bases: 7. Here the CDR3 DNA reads TGTGCCAGCAGCTCATGGGCGGGACAGGGGAATTCACCCCTCCACTTT. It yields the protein CASSSWAGQGNSPLHF.

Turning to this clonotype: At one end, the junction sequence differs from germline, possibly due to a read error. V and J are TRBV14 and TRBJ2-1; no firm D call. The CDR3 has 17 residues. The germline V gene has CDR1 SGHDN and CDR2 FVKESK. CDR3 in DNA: TGTGCCAGCAGCCGTATTAAATCCTTGAGCTCCTACAATAAGCAGTTCTTC. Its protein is CASSRIKSLSSYNKQFF.

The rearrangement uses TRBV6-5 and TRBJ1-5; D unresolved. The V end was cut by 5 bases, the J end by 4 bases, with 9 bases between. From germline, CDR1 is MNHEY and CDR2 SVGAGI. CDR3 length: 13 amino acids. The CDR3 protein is CASSRRPNQPQHF. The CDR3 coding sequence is TGTGCCAGCAGTCGCAGACCGAATCAGCCCCAGCATTTT.